The rows below give T cell receptor beta chains drawn from one sample of a study of blood T cell repertoires in COVID-19. Repertoires were generated with immunoSEQ multiplex PCR, while TCRdb's copy carries only in-frame clones and drops some. Among about 180,000 clones, approximately 77% were seen once, and the ten largest hold roughly a tenth. Material: peripheral blood. Every receptor here comes from a woman of 80 years or more with active or convalescent COVID-19. CDR3s leave out the opening cysteine and the closing phenylalanine or tryptophan. Fields, in order: CDR3 protein, clone size, J gene, D gene, CDR3 length, V gene. The D gene is left open where the match is weak. Where a row states a size, it is once, few, many or the class of an expanded clone; other rows omit it.

ASSVGGRAPGELF | - | TRBJ2-2 | TRBD2 | 13 | TRBV9
ASNQGLGGYT | - | TRBJ1-2 | - | 10 | TRBV12-3/TRBV12-4
ASSVGTSSHSTDTQY | - | TRBJ2-3 | TRBD2 | 15 | TRBV9
ASSLRQGAFSGANVLT | - | TRBJ2-6 | TRBD1 | 16 | TRBV27
SAINRAGYT | - | TRBJ1-2 | - | 9 | TRBV20-1
ASNPGTSAHEQF | - | TRBJ2-1 | TRBD2 | 12 | TRBV19
ASSQETSGYTTDTQY | - | TRBJ2-3 | - | 15 | TRBV3-1/TRBV3-2
ASRQGAVEGYT | - | TRBJ1-2 | TRBD1 | 11 | TRBV2
AISESGSLAGHPYEQY | - | TRBJ2-7 | TRBD2 | 16 | TRBV10-3
AILRDRGNSPLH | few | TRBJ1-6 | TRBD1 | 12 | TRBV28
ATSRDPRVNTEAF | - | TRBJ1-1 | - | 13 | TRBV15
ASSVAASGGYEQY | once | TRBJ2-7 | TRBD2 | 13 | TRBV9
ASSFLGGGGEKLF | - | TRBJ1-4 | - | 13 | TRBV28
ASSLNLASGTQY | - | TRBJ2-5 | - | 12 | TRBV7-7
ASTETSGNTDTQY | - | TRBJ2-3 | TRBD2 | 13 | TRBV5-1
AWSEVGGWGYT | - | TRBJ1-2 | - | 11 | TRBV30
ASSLDRDNQPQH | - | TRBJ1-5 | TRBD1 | 12 | TRBV5-1
AISDVGQYEQY | few | TRBJ2-7 | TRBD1 | 11 | TRBV10-3
ASGQIRRDGELF | - | TRBJ2-2 | - | 12 | TRBV19
ATLFRGPGPLH | - | TRBJ1-6 | - | 11 | TRBV6-5